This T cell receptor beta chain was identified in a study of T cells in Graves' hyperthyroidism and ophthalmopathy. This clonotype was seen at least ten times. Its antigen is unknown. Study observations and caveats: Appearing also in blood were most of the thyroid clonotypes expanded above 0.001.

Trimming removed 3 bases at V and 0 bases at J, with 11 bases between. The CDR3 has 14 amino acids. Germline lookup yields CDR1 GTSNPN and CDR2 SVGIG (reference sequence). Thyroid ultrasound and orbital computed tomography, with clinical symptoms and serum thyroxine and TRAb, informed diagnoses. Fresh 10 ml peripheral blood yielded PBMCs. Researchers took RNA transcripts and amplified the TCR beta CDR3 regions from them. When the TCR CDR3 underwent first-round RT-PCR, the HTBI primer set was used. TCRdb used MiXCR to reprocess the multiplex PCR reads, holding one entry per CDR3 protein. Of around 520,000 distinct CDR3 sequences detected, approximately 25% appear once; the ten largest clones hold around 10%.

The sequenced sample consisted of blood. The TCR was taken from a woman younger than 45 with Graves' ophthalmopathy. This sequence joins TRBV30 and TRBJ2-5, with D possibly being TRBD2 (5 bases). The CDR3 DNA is TGTGCCTGGAGCATGTCCGGGGACCAAGAGACCCAGTACTTC. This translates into CAWSMSGDQETQYF.